The 2 T cell receptor beta chains presented below share a single source sample, sequenced in a study of shared clonotypes between healthy human individuals (dated by TCRdb to about 2020). CD8 naive samples were obtained by positive selection for CCR7 among CD45RO-negative cells, yielding a CD45RA+CCR7+ population from which TemRA cells were excluded. The method was the immunoSEQ multiplex PCR assay. TCRdb limited this immuneACCESS table to in-frame rearrangements with V and J called. A share of clones is missing; checked studies link under half to unresolved V genes, and the rest is unexplained. This sample lists about 2.2 million clones; roughly 95% were detected once. Together, the top ten hold about 1.6% of the sample. Sequencing used naive CD8+ T cells from PBMCs. The cell subset or site label, as the study defines it: CD45RA+CCR7+. All receptors derive from a man between 18 and 29 years old in good health. Some clones in this sample may be carry-over from other donors' samples.

The chain's CDR3 is CSVLITGGSGNTIYF. The CDR3 bases are TGCAGCGTCTTGATCACAGGGGGAAGTGGAAACACCATATATTTT. The chain links TRBV29-1 to TRBJ1-3; 8 bases fit TRBD1. Germline lookup yields CDR1 SQVTM and CDR2 ANQGSEA. The CDR3 loop spans 15 amino acids. The V segment lost 6 bases and the J segment 3 bases; nucleotides outside the gene matches: 10.

This chain joins TRBV5-1 and TRBJ2-2; 10 bases fit TRBD2. V shed 4 bases, J shed 3 bases, and the junction held 21 bases outside the gene matches. This CDR3 has 21 residues. Looked up from germline, CDR1 is SGHRS and CDR2 is YFSETQ. In DNA, the CDR3 is TGCGCCAGCAGCCGGGACCCCGTAGGCCTAGCGGGAGCGGTCGACACCGGGGAGCTGTTTTTT. Its translation: CASSRDPVGLAGAVDTGELFF.